This T cell receptor (beta chain) was profiled in a study of cytomegalovirus exposure and HLA in healthy donors. With 60 Vbeta and 13 Jbeta primers, the PCR was carried out. Profiling relied on immunoSEQ multiplex PCR, and the TCRdb table lists in-frame clones only, not all of them. The sample yields 150,000 to 200,000 clones, roughly 73% seen once. This receptor was identified in a woman in her twenties or thirties in good health and CMV-seronegative. Specimen: PBMCs.

The CDR3 DNA reads TGTGCCATCAGTGATCAATTACAGGGGAGGTATGGCTACACCTTC. It is translated as CAISDQLQGRYGYTF. This chain connects TRBV10-3 to TRBJ1-2; 7 nucleotides match TRBD1. There are 15 residues in the CDR3. J gave up 5 bases and V 3 bases, and 9 bases lay outside the gene matches. Per germline, CDR1 ENHRY and CDR2 SYGVKD.